Below, one TCR beta chain is given with its context. Per germline, CDR1 SGHVS and CDR2 FNYEAQ. This CDR3 contains 16 residues. Trimming removed 3 bases from V and 0 bases from J; junction bases left unmatched: 1. The record originates from a study of blood T cell repertoires in COVID-19. Study-wide context: Specimens from acute and convalescent COVID-19 originated in the United States, Italy and Spain.

TCRdb keeps only in-frame clones here, not all; method: immunoSEQ multiplex PCR. There are about 200,000 clones in the sample; roughly 89% occur only once, and 6.2% lies in the top ten. Sequenced: peripheral blood. The clonotype was recovered from a man aged 60 to 75 who had recovered from COVID-19. The chain combines TRBV7-6 with TRBJ2-7; 14 nucleotides agree with TRBD2. The CDR3 region has the DNA TGTGCCAGCAGCTTCGGGACTAGCGGGAGCTCCTACGAGCAGTACTTC. This codes for CASSFGTSGSSYEQYF.